This T cell receptor beta chain appears in the sequencing data of a study of shared clonotypes between healthy human individuals. Only in-frame clones appear in the TCRdb table, and some are missing; sequencing was by immunoSEQ multiplex PCR. The sample records approximately 2.5 million clones, 93% being singletons. For this clone: The antigen is unknown.

Study conclusions and caveats: Investigators collected only blood, and repertoires in tissues likely differ.

The CDR3 is 14 residues long. The germline V gene has CDR1 MDHEN and CDR2 SYDVKM. Trimming pared 6 bases from V and 8 bases from J, leaving 19 bases between. This chain connects TRBV28 to TRBJ1-2, with D tentatively TRBD1 (5 bases). This sequence was found in a man between 18 and 29 years old in good health. Some clones in this sample may be carry-over from other donors' samples. The sequenced sample consisted of naive CD4+ T cells from PBMCs. Subset here: CD45RA+ positively selected. In DNA, the CDR3 is TGTGCCAGCAGCCTCCCCCCCCCAGGGTCGGGCTACACCTTC. This encodes CASSLPPPGSGYTF.